This T cell receptor (beta chain) was sequenced during a study of graft-versus-host responses after intestinal transplantation. Study in general: Grafts were multivisceral, liver-intestinal, or isolated intestinal. Once they had received anti-thymocyte globulin induction, all recipients took tacrolimus and steroids for about three years. Findings of the study overall: Early post-transplant HvG declines were associated with peak circulating GvH clone levels. Graft-versus-host to host-versus-graft clonal ratios in allografts were high in patients with graft-donor T cell macrochimerism.

TCRdb's table, derived via immunoSEQ multiplex PCR, lists solely in-frame clones and lacks some. The table records just under 85,000 clones, less than 95% of them present only once. A remark on this clone: The antigen remains unidentified.

V was cut by 1 base and J by 6 bases, with 12 bases left in between. CDR3 length: 15 amino acids. Germline V gene data show CDR1 as SGHDN and CDR2 as FVKESK. Sequenced material: unstimulated CD8+ T cells sorted from spleen or lymph node cells, taken before transplant. This chain joins TRBV14 and TRBJ2-2; D call uncertain. The sequence derives from a human donor who was the organ donor for an intestinal transplant. The CDR3 DNA follows: TGTGCCAGCAGCCAAGGCTTTCTAGACCCCGGGGAGCTGTTTTTT. It encodes CASSQGFLDPGELFF.